Listed below are T cell receptor beta chains from one sample, sequenced in a study of CD8+CD57+ T cells in acquired aplastic anemia. TCRdb itself ran the reads through MiXCR, one entry per CDR3 protein. Of just over 150,000 distinct CDR3 sequences detected, around half appear once; the ten largest clones hold more than 30%. The source material was sorted CD4+, CD8+, or CD8+CD57+ T cells (not recorded which) from PBMCs. Receptor source: a human donor with aplastic anemia. CDR3s include the opening cysteine and the closing phenylalanine or tryptophan. A D gene is named only where the DNA matches it firmly. Part of the rows lack a size; the others show once, few, many or a class for expanded clones.

D gene: -
clone size: -
V gene: TRBV9
J gene: TRBJ1-3
CDR3 protein: CASSPGLSGNTIYF
CDR3 DNA: TGTGCCAGCAGCCCCGGATTGTCTGGAAACACCATATATTTT

D gene: -
clone size: many
V gene: TRBV5-5
J gene: TRBJ2-7
CDR3 protein: CASSLHPGSYEQYF
CDR3 DNA: TGTGCCAGCAGCTTGCACCCTGGGTCCTACGAGCAGTACTTC

D gene: -
clone size: -
V gene: TRBV10-3
J gene: TRBJ1-5
CDR3 protein: CAISAGTEDQPQHF
CDR3 DNA: TGTGCCATCAGTGCGGGGACCGAGGATCAGCCCCAGCATTTT

D gene: TRBD2
clone size: -
V gene: TRBV10-3
J gene: TRBJ2-2
CDR3 protein: CATTSGGADTGELFF
CDR3 DNA: TGTGCCACGACTAGCGGGGGGGCGGACACCGGGGAGCTGTTTTTT

D gene: TRBD1
clone size: -
V gene: TRBV24-1
J gene: TRBJ1-5
CDR3 protein: CATSLVTGSQPQHF
CDR3 DNA: TGTGCCACCAGCTTGGTGACAGGGTCTCAGCCCCAGCATTTT

D gene: TRBD2
clone size: -
V gene: TRBV10-2
J gene: TRBJ2-3
CDR3 protein: CASSVTSATDTQYF
CDR3 DNA: TGCGCCAGCAGTGTGACTAGCGCCACAGATACGCAGTATTTT

D gene: -
clone size: few
V gene: TRBV7-3
J gene: TRBJ2-7
CDR3 protein: CASSLRPRYEQYF
CDR3 DNA: TGTGCCAGCAGCTTAAGGCCGAGGTACGAGCAGTACTTC

D gene: -
clone size: once
V gene: TRBV7-9
J gene: TRBJ1-6
CDR3 protein: CASSYSRESPLHF
CDR3 DNA: TGTGCCAGCAGTTACTCACGGGAATCACCCCTCCACTTT

D gene: TRBD1
clone size: -
V gene: TRBV19
J gene: TRBJ1-2
CDR3 protein: CASSGRTGIHYGYTF
CDR3 DNA: TGTGCCAGTAGTGGGAGGACAGGCATTCACTATGGCTACACCTTC

D gene: -
clone size: many
V gene: TRBV11-1
J gene: TRBJ1-2
CDR3 protein: CASSSSQWGTGNYGYTF
CDR3 DNA: TGTGCCAGCAGCTCCTCCCAGTGGGGCACAGGGAATTATGGCTACACCTTC

D gene: TRBD2
clone size: -
V gene: TRBV5-1
J gene: TRBJ2-7
CDR3 protein: CASSSGMTSGGYEQYF
CDR3 DNA: TGCGCCAGCAGCTCGGGGATGACTAGCGGGGGGTACGAGCAGTACTTC

D gene: TRBD2
clone size: -
V gene: TRBV2
J gene: TRBJ2-7
CDR3 protein: CASSEAGRGREPYEQYF
CDR3 DNA: TGTGCCAGCAGTGAAGCGGGGAGGGGCCGCGAACCCTACGAGCAGTACTTC

D gene: -
clone size: many
V gene: TRBV2
J gene: TRBJ1-6
CDR3 protein: CASFIQQRGNSPLHF
CDR3 DNA: TGTGCCAGCTTTATTCAGCAACGGGGAAATTCACCCCTCCACTTT

D gene: -
clone size: -
V gene: TRBV2
J gene: TRBJ2-1
CDR3 protein: CASSVSGGQFF
CDR3 DNA: TGTGCCAGCAGCGTCTCAGGCGGGCAGTTCTTC

D gene: -
clone size: many
V gene: TRBV5-4
J gene: TRBJ2-3
CDR3 protein: CASSFPGDPTDTQYF
CDR3 DNA: TGTGCCAGCAGCTTCCCCGGGGACCCCACAGATACGCAGTATTTT

D gene: -
clone size: few
V gene: TRBV2
J gene: TRBJ1-1
CDR3 protein: CASSESTAEAFF
CDR3 DNA: TGTGCCAGCAGTGAATCGACAGCGGAAGCTTTCTTT

D gene: -
clone size: -
V gene: TRBV20-1
J gene: TRBJ2-1
CDR3 protein: CSATPTSRGYNEQFF
CDR3 DNA: TGCAGTGCTACGCCAACTAGTAGGGGGTACAATGAGCAGTTCTTC

D gene: -
clone size: many
V gene: TRBV14
J gene: TRBJ2-3
CDR3 protein: CASSQDAADTQYF
CDR3 DNA: TGTGCCAGCAGCCAAGATGCAGCGGATACGCAGTATTTT

D gene: -
clone size: many
V gene: TRBV9
J gene: TRBJ2-7
CDR3 protein: CASSVGSMGEDEQYF
CDR3 DNA: TGTGCCAGCAGCGTAGGATCTATGGGGGAGGACGAGCAGTACTTC

D gene: TRBD2
clone size: many
V gene: TRBV11-3
J gene: TRBJ2-1
CDR3 protein: CASSIRLAGSYNEQFF
CDR3 DNA: TGTGCCAGCAGCATTCGACTAGCGGGGTCCTACAATGAGCAGTTCTTC

D gene: -
clone size: many
V gene: TRBV20-1
J gene: TRBJ1-1
CDR3 protein: CSARQGIGAEAFF
CDR3 DNA: TGCAGTGCTAGACAGGGGATTGGCGCTGAAGCTTTCTTT

D gene: -
clone size: -
V gene: TRBV19
J gene: TRBJ1-2
CDR3 protein: CASSITTGSYGYTF
CDR3 DNA: TGTGCCAGTAGTATTACGACAGGTTCCTATGGCTACACCTTC

D gene: -
clone size: -
V gene: TRBV10-2
J gene: TRBJ2-1
CDR3 protein: CASKDRAGSDEQFF
CDR3 DNA: TGCGCCAGCAAGGATCGGGCAGGGTCCGACGAGCAGTTCTTC

D gene: TRBD1
clone size: many
V gene: TRBV7-2
J gene: TRBJ2-1
CDR3 protein: CASSVAGQDYNEQFF
CDR3 DNA: TGTGCCAGCAGCGTAGCCGGACAGGACTACAATGAGCAGTTCTTC

D gene: -
clone size: -
V gene: TRBV30
J gene: TRBJ1-1
CDR3 protein: CAWEIDGNTEAFF
CDR3 DNA: TGTGCCTGGGAAATCGACGGGAACACTGAAGCTTTCTTT

D gene: -
clone size: -
V gene: TRBV19
J gene: TRBJ2-3
CDR3 protein: CASTSSFSTDTQYF
CDR3 DNA: TGTGCCAGTACTAGTAGTTTTAGCACAGATACGCAGTATTTT

D gene: -
clone size: -
V gene: TRBV6-1
J gene: TRBJ1-2
CDR3 protein: CASTDRVEGPYGYTF
CDR3 DNA: TGTGCCAGCACCGACCGGGTGGAGGGACCTTATGGCTACACCTTC

D gene: -
clone size: -
V gene: TRBV7-2
J gene: TRBJ1-2
CDR3 protein: CASSLLRGGSGYTF
CDR3 DNA: TGTGCCAGCAGCTTACTCAGGGGAGGGAGTGGCTACACCTTC

D gene: TRBD2
clone size: -
V gene: TRBV20-1
J gene: TRBJ2-1
CDR3 protein: CSASSSGRGVEQFF
CDR3 DNA: TGCAGTGCTAGTTCTAGCGGGAGAGGGGTTGAGCAGTTCTTC

D gene: -
clone size: -
V gene: TRBV7-7
J gene: TRBJ2-1
CDR3 protein: CASSLASANNEQFF
CDR3 DNA: TGTGCTAGCAGCCTTGCTAGCGCAAACAATGAGCAGTTCTTC

D gene: -
clone size: many
V gene: TRBV3-1
J gene: TRBJ1-2
CDR3 protein: CASRTGLNGYTF
CDR3 DNA: TGTGCCAGCAGAACAGGGTTGAATGGCTACACCTTC

D gene: TRBD2
clone size: -
V gene: TRBV20-1
J gene: TRBJ2-1
CDR3 protein: CSATQRGPYNEQFF
CDR3 DNA: TGCAGTGCTACCCAGCGGGGGCCCTACAATGAGCAGTTCTTC

D gene: TRBD1
clone size: few
V gene: TRBV27
J gene: TRBJ1-1
CDR3 protein: CASSLTGVGTEAFF
CDR3 DNA: TGTGCCAGCAGTTTAACAGGGGTTGGCACTGAAGCTTTCTTT

D gene: TRBD1
clone size: once
V gene: TRBV5-1
J gene: TRBJ2-5
CDR3 protein: CASSSRQGAWLETQYF
CDR3 DNA: TGCGCCAGCAGCTCCAGACAGGGGGCCTGGTTGGAGACCCAGTACTTC

D gene: TRBD2
clone size: -
V gene: TRBV10-3
J gene: TRBJ2-2
CDR3 protein: CATAGRAGELFF
CDR3 DNA: TGTGCCACCGCCGGGAGGGCCGGGGAGCTGTTTTTT

D gene: -
clone size: -
V gene: TRBV19
J gene: TRBJ1-4
CDR3 protein: CATSSGREVEKLFF
CDR3 DNA: TGTGCCACCTCATCAGGGCGGGAGGTTGAAAAACTGTTTTTT

D gene: -
clone size: few
V gene: TRBV6-5
J gene: TRBJ1-1
CDR3 protein: CASSSLTGMNTEAFF
CDR3 DNA: TGTGCCAGCAGTTCCCTCACAGGTATGAACACTGAAGCTTTCTTT

D gene: -
clone size: -
V gene: TRBV10-2
J gene: TRBJ2-7
CDR3 protein: CASSEYRASYEQYF
CDR3 DNA: TGCGCCAGCAGTGAGTACAGGGCATCCTACGAGCAGTACTTC

D gene: TRBD2
clone size: -
V gene: TRBV20-1
J gene: TRBJ2-7
CDR3 protein: CSARVFGREEGEQYF
CDR3 DNA: TGCAGTGCTAGAGTATTCGGGCGGGAGGAAGGAGAGCAGTACTTC

D gene: -
clone size: -
V gene: TRBV7-9
J gene: TRBJ2-7
CDR3 protein: CASSTYTSYEQYF
CDR3 DNA: TGTGCCAGCAGCACCTACACTAGCTACGAGCAGTACTTC

D gene: -
clone size: many
V gene: TRBV2
J gene: TRBJ1-2
CDR3 protein: CALGTGFGYTF
CDR3 DNA: TGTGCCCTCGGAACGGGCTTCGGCTACACCTTC

D gene: -
clone size: -
V gene: TRBV27
J gene: TRBJ2-5
CDR3 protein: CASSLTRVEAQYF
CDR3 DNA: TGTGCCAGCAGTCTTACCCGGGTGGAGGCCCAGTACTTC

D gene: -
clone size: -
V gene: TRBV10-3
J gene: TRBJ2-7
CDR3 protein: CAISERGSSYEQYF
CDR3 DNA: TGTGCCATCAGTGAACGGGGTAGCTCCTACGAGCAGTACTTC